Only one count was recorded for the clone carrying this T cell receptor beta chain. The data originate from a study of T cells in Graves' hyperthyroidism and ophthalmopathy. CDR3 size: 13 residues. Germline CDR1 and CDR2: SQVTM and ANQGSEA. V was pared by 1 base and J by 4 bases, with 11 bases between. TCR beta CDR3 regions were amplified from RNA. The TCR CDR3 first-round RT-PCR relied on the HTBI primer set. TCRdb processed the multiplex PCR reads anew with MiXCR; each CDR3 protein has one entry. This sample yields under 700,000 distinct CDR3 sequences, of which roughly 17% are seen a single time; under 20% belongs to the top ten.

The chain links TRBV29-1 to TRBJ2-7, with a possible D match to TRBD1 (5 bases). This TCR derives from a woman in her late teens or twenties with Graves' hyperthyroidism. The source material was blood. CDR3 in amino acids: CSVEGRTRYEQYF. The CDR3 bases are TGCAGCGTTGAAGGTAGGACAAGGTACGAGCAGTACTTC.